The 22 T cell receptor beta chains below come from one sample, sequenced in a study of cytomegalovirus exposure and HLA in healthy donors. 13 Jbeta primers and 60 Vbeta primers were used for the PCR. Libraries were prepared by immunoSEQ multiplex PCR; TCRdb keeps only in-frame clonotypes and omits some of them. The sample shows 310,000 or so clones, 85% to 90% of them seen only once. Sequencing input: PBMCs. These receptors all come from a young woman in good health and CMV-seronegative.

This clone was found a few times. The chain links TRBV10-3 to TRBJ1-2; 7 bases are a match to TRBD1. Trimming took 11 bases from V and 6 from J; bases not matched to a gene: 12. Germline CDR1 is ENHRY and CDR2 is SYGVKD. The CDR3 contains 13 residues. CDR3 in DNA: TGTGCCGCCATAGAGACAGGGACTGATGGCTACACCTTC. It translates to CAAIETGTDGYTF.

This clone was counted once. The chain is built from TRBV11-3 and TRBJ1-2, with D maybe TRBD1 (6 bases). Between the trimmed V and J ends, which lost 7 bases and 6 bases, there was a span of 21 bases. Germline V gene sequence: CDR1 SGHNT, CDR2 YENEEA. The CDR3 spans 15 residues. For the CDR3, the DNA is TGTGCCAGCATTGAAACAGGGTTCCCAGGTAATGGCTACACCTTC. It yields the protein CASIETGFPGNGYTF.

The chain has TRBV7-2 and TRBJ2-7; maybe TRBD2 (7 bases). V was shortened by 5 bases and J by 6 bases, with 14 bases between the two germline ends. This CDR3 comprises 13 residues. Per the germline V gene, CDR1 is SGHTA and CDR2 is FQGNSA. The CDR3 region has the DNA TGTGCCAGCAGCCCAAACGGGGGGCTCGAGCAGTACTTC. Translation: CASSPNGGLEQYF.

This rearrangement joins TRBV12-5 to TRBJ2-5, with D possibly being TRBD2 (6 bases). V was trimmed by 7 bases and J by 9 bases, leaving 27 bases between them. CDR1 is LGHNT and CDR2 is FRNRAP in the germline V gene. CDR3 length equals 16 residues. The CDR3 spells CASASMLSPKGEAQYF. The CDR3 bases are TGTGCTAGTGCCTCCATGCTGAGCCCAAAAGGGGAGGCCCAGTACTTC.

This chain's CDR3 is CATSRDPQSLASLHF. The DNA for the CDR3 is TGTGCCACCAGCAGAGATCCACAGTCCCTTGCGTCCCTCCACTTT. J is TRBJ1-6 and V is TRBV15; D unclear. V lost 0 bases, J lost 14 bases, and 17 bases lay in between. Germline CDR1 is LNHNV and CDR2 is YYDKDF (reference sequence). The CDR3 covers 15 residues.

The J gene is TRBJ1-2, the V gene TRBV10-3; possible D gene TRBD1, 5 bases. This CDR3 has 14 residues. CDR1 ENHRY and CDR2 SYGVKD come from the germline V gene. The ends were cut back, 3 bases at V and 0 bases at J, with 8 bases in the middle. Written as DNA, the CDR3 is TGTGCCATCAGTGATCAGGGTACTAACTATGGCTACACCTTC. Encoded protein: CAISDQGTNYGYTF.

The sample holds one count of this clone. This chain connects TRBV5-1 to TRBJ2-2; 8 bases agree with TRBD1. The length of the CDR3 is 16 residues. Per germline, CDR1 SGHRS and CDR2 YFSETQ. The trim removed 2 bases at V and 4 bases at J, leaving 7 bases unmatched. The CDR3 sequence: CASSLWTGLSTGELFF. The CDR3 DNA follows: TGCGCCAGCAGCTTATGGACAGGGTTGAGCACCGGGGAGCTGTTTTTT.

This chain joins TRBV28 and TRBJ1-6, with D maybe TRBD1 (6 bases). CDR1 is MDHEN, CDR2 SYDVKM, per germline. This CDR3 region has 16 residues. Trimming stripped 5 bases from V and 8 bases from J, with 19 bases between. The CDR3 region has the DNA TGTGCCAGCAGTCACAAGAGGGGGTACGCGGATTCACCCCTCCACTTT. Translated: CASSHKRGYADSPLHF.

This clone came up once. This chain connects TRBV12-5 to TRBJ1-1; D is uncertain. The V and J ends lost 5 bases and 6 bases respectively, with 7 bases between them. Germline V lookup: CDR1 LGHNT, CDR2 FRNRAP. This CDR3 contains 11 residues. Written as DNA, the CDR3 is TGTGCTAGTGGTGGCGGCCCTGAAGCTTTCTTT. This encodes CASGGGPEAFF.

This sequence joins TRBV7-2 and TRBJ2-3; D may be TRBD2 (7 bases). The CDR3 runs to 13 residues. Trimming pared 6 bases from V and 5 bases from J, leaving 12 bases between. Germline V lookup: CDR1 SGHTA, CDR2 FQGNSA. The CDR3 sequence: CASSRGGEDTQYF. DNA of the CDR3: TGTGCCAGCAGTAGGGGGGGCGAAGATACGCAGTATTTT.

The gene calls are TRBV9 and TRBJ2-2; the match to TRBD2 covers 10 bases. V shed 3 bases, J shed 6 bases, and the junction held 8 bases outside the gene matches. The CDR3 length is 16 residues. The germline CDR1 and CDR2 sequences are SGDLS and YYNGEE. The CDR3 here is CASSGLAGGISGELFF. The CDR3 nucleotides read TGTGCCAGCAGCGGCTTAGCGGGGGGAATCTCCGGGGAGCTGTTTTTT.

CDR3 protein: CASSPPRASGYNEQFF. DNA of the CDR3: TGTGCCAGCAGTCCCCCCCGTGCTAGCGGGTACAATGAGCAGTTCTTC. This chain joins TRBV27 and TRBJ2-1, with 8 bases identical to TRBD2. CDR1 MNHEY and CDR2 SMNVEV come from the germline V gene (reference sequence). Unmatched junction bases numbered 10, after V lost 5 bases and J lost 4 bases. This CDR3 has 16 residues.

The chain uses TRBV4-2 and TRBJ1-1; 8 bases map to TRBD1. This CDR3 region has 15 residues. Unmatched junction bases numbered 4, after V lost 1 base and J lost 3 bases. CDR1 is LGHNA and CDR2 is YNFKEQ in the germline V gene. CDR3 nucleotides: TGTGCCAGCAGCCAAGGGACAGGGAGGCACACTGAAGCTTTCTTT. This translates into CASSQGTGRHTEAFF.

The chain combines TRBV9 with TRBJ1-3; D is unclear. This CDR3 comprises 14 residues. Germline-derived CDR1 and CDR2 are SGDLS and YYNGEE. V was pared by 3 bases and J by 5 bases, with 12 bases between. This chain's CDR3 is CASSALDTRNTIYF. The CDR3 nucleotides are TGTGCCAGCAGCGCCCTTGACACGAGAAACACCATATATTTT.

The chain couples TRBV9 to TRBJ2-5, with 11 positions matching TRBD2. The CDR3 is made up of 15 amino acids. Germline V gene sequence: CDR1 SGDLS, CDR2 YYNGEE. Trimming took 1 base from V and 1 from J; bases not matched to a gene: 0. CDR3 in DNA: TGTGCCAGCAGCGTAACTAGCGGGGGCCAAGAGACCCAGTACTTC. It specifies CASSVTSGGQETQYF.

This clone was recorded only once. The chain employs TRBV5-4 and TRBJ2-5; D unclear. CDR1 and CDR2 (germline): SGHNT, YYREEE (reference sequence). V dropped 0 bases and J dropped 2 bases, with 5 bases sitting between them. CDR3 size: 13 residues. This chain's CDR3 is CASSLASQETQYF. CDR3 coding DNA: TGTGCCAGCAGCTTGGCCTCTCAAGAGACCCAGTACTTC. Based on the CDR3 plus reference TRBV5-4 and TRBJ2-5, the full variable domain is ETGVTQSPTHLIKTRGQQVTLRCSSQSGHNTVSWYQQALGQGPQFIFQYYREEENGRGNFPPRFSGLQFPNYSSELNVNALELDDSALYLCASSLASQETQYFGPGTRLLVL.

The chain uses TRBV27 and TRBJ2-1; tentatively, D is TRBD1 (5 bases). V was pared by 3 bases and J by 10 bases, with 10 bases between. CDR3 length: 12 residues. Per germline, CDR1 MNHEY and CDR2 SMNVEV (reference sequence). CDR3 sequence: CASSFQGREQFF. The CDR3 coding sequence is TGTGCCAGCAGTTTTCAGGGCAGGGAGCAGTTCTTC.

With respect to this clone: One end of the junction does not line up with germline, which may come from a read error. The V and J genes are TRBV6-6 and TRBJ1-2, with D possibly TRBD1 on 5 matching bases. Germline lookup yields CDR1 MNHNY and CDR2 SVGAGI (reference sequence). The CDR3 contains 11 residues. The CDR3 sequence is CASSWGGRTGF. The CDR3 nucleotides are TGTGCCAGCAGTTGGGGGGGACGCACCGGCTTC.

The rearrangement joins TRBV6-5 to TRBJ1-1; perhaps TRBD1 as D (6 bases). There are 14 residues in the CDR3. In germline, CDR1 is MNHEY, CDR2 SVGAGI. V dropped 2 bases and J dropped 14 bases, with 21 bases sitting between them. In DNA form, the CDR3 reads TGTGCCAGCAGTTACGCCCGGACAGAGCCGCTTTTGTTCTTT. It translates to CASSYARTEPLLFF.

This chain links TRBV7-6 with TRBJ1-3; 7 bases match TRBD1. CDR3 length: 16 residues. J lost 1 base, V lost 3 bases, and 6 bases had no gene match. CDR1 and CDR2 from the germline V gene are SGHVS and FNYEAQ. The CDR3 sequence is CASSFDQGESGNTIYF. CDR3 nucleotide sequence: TGTGCCAGCAGCTTCGATCAGGGGGAATCTGGAAACACCATATATTTT.

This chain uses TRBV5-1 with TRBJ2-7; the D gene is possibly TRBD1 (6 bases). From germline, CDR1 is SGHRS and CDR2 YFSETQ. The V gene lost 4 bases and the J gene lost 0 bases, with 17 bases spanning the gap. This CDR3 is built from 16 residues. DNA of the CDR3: TGCGCCAGCAGCAAGGGTGGGCAGGGGACCTCCTACGAGCAGTACTTC. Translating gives CASSKGGQGTSYEQYF.

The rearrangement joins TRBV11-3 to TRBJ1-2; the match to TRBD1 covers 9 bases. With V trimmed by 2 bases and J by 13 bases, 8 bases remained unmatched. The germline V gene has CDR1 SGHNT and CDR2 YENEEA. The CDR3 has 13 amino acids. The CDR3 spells CASSLNGQGRVTF. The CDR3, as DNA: TGTGCCAGCAGCTTAAATGGACAGGGGAGGGTCACCTTC.